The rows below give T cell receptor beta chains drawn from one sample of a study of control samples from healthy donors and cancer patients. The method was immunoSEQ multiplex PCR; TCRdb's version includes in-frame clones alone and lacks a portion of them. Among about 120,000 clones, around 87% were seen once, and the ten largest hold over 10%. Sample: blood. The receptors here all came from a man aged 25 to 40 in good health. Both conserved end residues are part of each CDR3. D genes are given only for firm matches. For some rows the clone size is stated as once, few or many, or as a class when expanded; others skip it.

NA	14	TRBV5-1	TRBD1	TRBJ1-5	TGCGCCAGCAGCGAGGGACAGGGGGATCAGCCCCAGCATTTT	CASSEGQGDQPQHF
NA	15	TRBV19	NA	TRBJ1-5	TGTGCCAGTAAGGCTTTGGGGTCGATGGGTCAGCCCCAGCATTTT	CASKALGSMGQPQHF
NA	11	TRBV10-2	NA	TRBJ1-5	TGCGCCAGCAGACAGGCCACGGCCCAGCATTTT	CASRQATAQHF
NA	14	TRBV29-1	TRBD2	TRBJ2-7	TGCAGCGTTGGGACTAGCGGGGGAAACCACGAGCAGTACTTC	CSVGTSGGNHEQYF
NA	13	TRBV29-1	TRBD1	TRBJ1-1	TGCAGCGTCCTGGGACAGCAGAACACTGAAGCTTTCTTT	CSVLGQQNTEAFF
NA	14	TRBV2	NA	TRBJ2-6	TGTGCCAGCAGTGTCCGCTCTGGGGCCAACGTCCTGACTTTC	CASSVRSGANVLTF
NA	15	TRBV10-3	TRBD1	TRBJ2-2	TGTGCCATCAGTGGGACAGGGGGGATTTCCGGGGAGCTGTTTTTT	CAISGTGGISGELFF
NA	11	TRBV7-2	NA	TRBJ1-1	TGTGCCAGCAGCCCCGCCACTGAAGCTTTCTTT	CASSPATEAFF
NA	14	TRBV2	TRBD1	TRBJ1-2	TGTGCCAGCAGACAGGGGGTACTCAACTATGGCTACACCTTC	CASRQGVLNYGYTF
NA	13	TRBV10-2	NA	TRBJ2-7	TGCGCCAGCAGTATCCGGAACTCCTACGAGCAGTACTTC	CASSIRNSYEQYF
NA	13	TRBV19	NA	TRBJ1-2	TGTGCCAGTAGTATAGGAACAGCGGATGGCTACACCTTC	CASSIGTADGYTF
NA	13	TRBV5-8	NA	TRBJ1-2	TGTGCCAGCAGCTTGGAGTACCCTAATGGCTACACCTTC	CASSLEYPNGYTF
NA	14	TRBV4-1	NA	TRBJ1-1	TGCGCCAGCAGCCAAGGTAGCAGTTACACTGAAGCTTTCTTT	CASSQGSSYTEAFF
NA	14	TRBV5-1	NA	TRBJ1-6	TGCGCCAGCAGTATGTATCGGTATAATTCACCCCTCCACTTT	CASSMYRYNSPLHF
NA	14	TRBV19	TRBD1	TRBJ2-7	TGTGCCAGTAGGAAGGGGGCGCTCCCCTACGAGCAGTACTTC	CASRKGALPYEQYF
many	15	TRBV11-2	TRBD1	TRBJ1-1	TGTGCCAGCAGCCCAGGGGGAGCTTTGAACACTGAAGCTTTCTTT	CASSPGGALNTEAFF
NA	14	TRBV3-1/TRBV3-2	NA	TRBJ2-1	TGTGCCAGCAGCCGCAGGGGAGCTACCAATGAGCAGTTCTTC	CASSRRGATNEQFF
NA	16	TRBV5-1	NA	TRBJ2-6	TGCGCCAGCAGCTTGGGTAGGGGGGCTGGGGCCAACGTCCTGACTTTC	CASSLGRGAGANVLTF
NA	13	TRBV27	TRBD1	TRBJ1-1	TGTGCCAGCAGTAGACAGGGGGACACTGAAGCTTTCTTT	CASSRQGDTEAFF
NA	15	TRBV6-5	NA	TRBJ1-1	TGTGCCAGCAGTTATAACATTGGGAGCCATCGGGTAGCTTTCTTT	CASSYNIGSHRVAFF
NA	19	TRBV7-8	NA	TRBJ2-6	TGTGCCAGCAGCTTTGACATAGGACAGCGACTCTCTGGGGCCAACGTCCTGACTTTC	CASSFDIGQRLSGANVLTF
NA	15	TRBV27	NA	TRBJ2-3	TGTGCCAGCAGTTTGTCAGCAGGGGGCACAGATACGCAGTATTTT	CASSLSAGGTDTQYF
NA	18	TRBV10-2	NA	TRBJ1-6	TGCGCCAGCAGTGAAGGGGGTAGGGGTAGATGGAATAATTCACCCCTCCACTTT	CASSEGGRGRWNNSPLHF
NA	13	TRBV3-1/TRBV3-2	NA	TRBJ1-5	TGTGCCAGCAGCATACAGGTAGATCAGCCCCAGCATTTT	CASSIQVDQPQHF
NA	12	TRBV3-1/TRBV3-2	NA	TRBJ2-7	TGTGCCAGCAGCCAAGAGAACAGGGCGAGGTACTTC	CASSQENRARYF
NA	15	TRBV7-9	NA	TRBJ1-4	TGTGCCAGCAGCGTCACACAGGGTGGGGTTGAAAAACTGTTTTTT	CASSVTQGGVEKLFF
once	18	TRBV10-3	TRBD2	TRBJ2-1	TGTGCCATCAGTCCCCCCGCGGGGCTAGCGGGCGGTTACAATGAGCAGTTCTTC	CAISPPAGLAGGYNEQFF
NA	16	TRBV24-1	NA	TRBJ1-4	TGTGCCACCAGTGATTCCCAGACGGGAGGGGGTGAAAAACTGTTTTTT	CATSDSQTGGGEKLFF
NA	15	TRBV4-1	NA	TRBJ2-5	TGCGCCAGCAGCCAAGCCACGGGGGGTAGGGGGGTCAAGTACTTC	CASSQATGGRGVKYF
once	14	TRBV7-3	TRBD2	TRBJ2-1	TGTGCCAGCAGCTCCCCTAGCGGGGGGACCGAGCAGTTCTTC	CASSSPSGGTEQFF
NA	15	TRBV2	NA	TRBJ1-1	TGTGCCAGCAGCTACGGGGAGTACTTGGGCTCTGAAGCTTTCTTT	CASSYGEYLGSEAFF
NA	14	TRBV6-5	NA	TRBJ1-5	TGTGCCAGCAGTTACAGCGAGGGGGTTCAGCCCCAGCATTTT	CASSYSEGVQPQHF
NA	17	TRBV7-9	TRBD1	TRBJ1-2	TGTGCCAGCAGCTTAGGGGGACAGGGGCCCCTTAACTATGGCTACACCTTC	CASSLGGQGPLNYGYTF
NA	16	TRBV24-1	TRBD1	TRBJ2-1	TGTGCCACCAGTGATTTCGGGGGACAGGGGATTCGTGAGCAGTTCTTC	CATSDFGGQGIREQFF
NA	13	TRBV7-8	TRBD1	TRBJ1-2	TGTGCCAGCAGGTTACAGGGGGCGCAGGGCTACACCTTC	CASRLQGAQGYTF
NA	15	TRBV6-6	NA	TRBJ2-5	TGTGCCAGCAGTTACTCAATGGACAGCGTGCAGACCCAGTACTTC	CASSYSMDSVQTQYF
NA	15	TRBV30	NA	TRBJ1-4	TGTGCCTGGAGCTTCCAGGACGGGACTAATGAAAAACTGTTTTTT	CAWSFQDGTNEKLFF
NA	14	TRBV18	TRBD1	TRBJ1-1	TGTGCCAGCTCACCACTGGACAGGGGGACTGAAGCTTTCTTT	CASSPLDRGTEAFF
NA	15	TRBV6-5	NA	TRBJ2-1	TGTGCCAGCAGTTACTCGGGTTCAGGGGTCAATGAGCAGTTCTTC	CASSYSGSGVNEQFF
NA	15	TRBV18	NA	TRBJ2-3	TGTGCCAGCTCACCTAGTAACAGGGTCCCAGATACGCAGTATTTT	CASSPSNRVPDTQYF
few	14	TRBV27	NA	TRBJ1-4	TGTGCCAGCAGTTTTTTTAGGGGGAATGAAAAACTGTTTTTT	CASSFFRGNEKLFF
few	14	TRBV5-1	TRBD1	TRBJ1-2	TGCGCCAGCAGCGTTACCAATACAGGGGGCGGCTACACCTTC	CASSVTNTGGGYTF
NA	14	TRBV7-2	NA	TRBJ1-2	TGTGCCAGCAGCTTACAGGGTACGAACTATGGCTACACCTTC	CASSLQGTNYGYTF
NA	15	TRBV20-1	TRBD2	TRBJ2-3	TGCAGTGCTAGTGGTAGCGGGGGAAGCACAGATACGCAGTATTTT	CSASGSGGSTDTQYF
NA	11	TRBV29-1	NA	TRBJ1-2	TGCAGCGTTATACAGGGTATCGGCTACACCTTC	CSVIQGIGYTF
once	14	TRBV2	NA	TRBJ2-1	TGTGCCAGCAGTGAAGGGGGCAGATACAATGAGCAGTTCTTC	CASSEGGRYNEQFF
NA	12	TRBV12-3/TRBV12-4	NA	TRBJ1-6	TGTGCCAGCAGTTTCCCTAATTCACCCCTCCACTTT	CASSFPNSPLHF
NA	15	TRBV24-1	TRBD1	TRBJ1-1	TGTGCCACCAGTGCCACCGGACAGGGTAGGACTGAAGCTTTCTTT	CATSATGQGRTEAFF
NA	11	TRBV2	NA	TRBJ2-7	TGTGCCAGCAGTGGACTCAACGAGCAGTACTTC	CASSGLNEQYF
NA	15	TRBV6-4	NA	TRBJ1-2	TGTGCCAGCAGTGCCTCTCTGGGAGGGGACTATGGCTACACCTTC	CASSASLGGDYGYTF
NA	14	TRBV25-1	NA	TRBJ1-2	TGTGCCAGCAGTGAACAGGCCCAGTCGGACGGCTACACCTTC	CASSEQAQSDGYTF
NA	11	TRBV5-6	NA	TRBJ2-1	TGTGCCAGCAGCTTAGGAAGTGAGCAGTTCTTC	CASSLGSEQFF
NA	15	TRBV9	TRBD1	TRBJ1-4	TGTGCCAGCAGCGCACGGGACAGCTATAATGAAAAACTGTTTTTT	CASSARDSYNEKLFF
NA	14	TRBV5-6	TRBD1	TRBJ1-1	TGTGCCAGCACCTTCGGGACAGGGCTTACTGAAGCTTTCTTT	CASTFGTGLTEAFF
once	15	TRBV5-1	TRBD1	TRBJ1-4	TGCGCCAGCAGCCCCCCGGGACAGTCGAATGAAAAACTGTTTTTT	CASSPPGQSNEKLFF
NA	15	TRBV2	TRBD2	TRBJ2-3	TGTGCCAGCAGTCTTTTACTAGCGGTCACAGATACGCAGTATTTT	CASSLLLAVTDTQYF
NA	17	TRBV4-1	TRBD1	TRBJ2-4	TGCGCCAGCAGCCAAGGCGTACTCGGGACAGGGGCAGCCATTCAGTACTTC	CASSQGVLGTGAAIQYF
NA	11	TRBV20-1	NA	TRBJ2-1	TGCAGTGCTAGAGGTCGCCAGGGCGAGTTCTTC	CSARGRQGEFF